Each of the 30 T cell receptor beta chains below was sequenced from the same sample in a study of shared clonotypes between healthy human individuals (dated by TCRdb to about 2020). Libraries came from the immunoSEQ multiplex PCR assay. The source is immuneACCESS, and TCRdb retained only in-frame sequences with V and J called. Part of the clones is not carried over; for the studies checked, unresolved V genes explain less than half of this, and the remainder is unexplained. The sample has around 2.5 million clones on record, 80% to 95% of them singletons. The ten largest make up approximately 0.36% of the sample. Input material: naive CD4+ T cells from PBMCs. According to the study, the label for this sample's cell subset or site signals: CD45RA+ positively selected. These receptors all come from a young man in good health. Some clones in this sample may be carry-over from other donors' samples.

The chain carries TRBV30 and TRBJ2-7; tentatively, D is TRBD1 (7 bases). V was clipped by 2 bases and J by 3 bases, with 11 bases between them. The CDR3 runs 13 residues. Per the germline V gene, CDR1 is GTSNPN and CDR2 is SVGIG (reference sequence). The CDR3 DNA reads TGTGCCTGGAGTTGGAGGGGGCGCTACGAGCAGTACTTC. This translates into CAWSWRGRYEQYF.

The V gene is TRBV7-9, the J gene TRBJ1-2; perhaps TRBD1 as D (5 bases). Germline CDR1 reads SEHNR; CDR2 reads FQNEAQ (reference sequence). V lost 0 bases and J lost 4, with 12 bases in between. This CDR3 is 15 amino acids long. This chain's CDR3 is CASSLAGTESYGYTF. Here the CDR3 DNA reads TGTGCCAGCAGCTTAGCCGGGACGGAGAGCTATGGCTACACCTTC.

This clone is a singleton in its sample. Other DNA sequences in this specimen translate into the identical CDR3. The rearrangement joins TRBV7-2 to TRBJ2-7; a possible D gene is TRBD1 (5 bases). The germline V gene has CDR1 SGHTA and CDR2 FQGNSA. The CDR3 contains 13 residues. Trimming left V 5 bases short and J 0 bases short, with 8 bases between. The CDR3 DNA reads TGTGCCAGCAGCCGACAGAGCTCCTACGAGCAGTACTTC. Translating gives CASSRQSSYEQYF.

V and J are TRBV11-2 and TRBJ2-7, with D maybe TRBD2 (6 bases). The V gene's germline CDR1 is SGHAT and CDR2 FQNNGV. V shed 3 bases and J shed 2 bases, with 8 bases lying between them. The CDR3 spans 13 residues. CDR3 bases: TGTGCCAGCAGCTTCGGAGGGACCTACGAGCAGTACTTC. As protein: CASSFGGTYEQYF.

The chain links TRBV7-2 to TRBJ2-7; D remains ambiguous. Germline values: CDR1 SGHTA, CDR2 FQGNSA. This CDR3 is 14 amino acids long. Trimming shortened V by 2 bases and J by 1 base, and 9 bases separated the two germline ends. The CDR3 is CASSLILSSYEQYF. CDR3 nucleotides: TGTGCCAGCAGCTTAATTCTGAGTTCCTACGAGCAGTACTTC.

Comment on this clone: This specimen includes other DNA sequences encoding the same CDR3. The chain is built from TRBV5-1 and TRBJ2-7; 9 positions match TRBD2. Unmatched junction bases numbered 1, after V lost 4 bases and J lost 2 bases. Germline-derived CDR1 and CDR2 are SGHRS and YFSETQ. The CDR3 sequence is 13 residues long. The CDR3 nucleotides read TGCGCCAGCAGCGTAGCGGGAGCCTACGAGCAGTACTTC. Encoded protein: CASSVAGAYEQYF.

V is TRBV5-4 and J is TRBJ1-6; TRBD1 matches 8 bases. CDR3 length: 13 residues. Germline values: CDR1 SGHNT, CDR2 YYREEE (reference sequence). Trimming at V came to 6 bases and at J to 11 bases, leaving 7 bases not matched to a gene. CDR3 coding DNA: TGTGCCAGCACCCCAGGGGGCACGACACCCCTCCACTTT. Its translation: CASTPGGTTPLHF. Complete variable domain (other parts from reference TRBV5-4 and TRBJ1-6): ETGVTQSPTHLIKTRGQQVTLRCSSQSGHNTVSWYQQALGQGPQFIFQYYREEENGRGNFPPRFSGLQFPNYSSELNVNALELDDSALYLCASTPGGTTPLHFGNGTRLTVT.

The chain uses TRBV6-5 and TRBJ2-7, with no clear D. Trimming took off 2 bases at V and 4 bases at J, with 15 bases between the two ends. Germline loops: CDR1 MNHEY, CDR2 SVGAGI. The CDR3 covers 15 residues. CDR3 coding DNA: TGTGCCAGCAGTTACGCGGCAGGAGTGGGTTACGAGCAGTACTTC. Its protein product is CASSYAAGVGYEQYF.

In this sample, this clone turned up a few times. This rearrangement joins TRBV18 to TRBJ2-6, with D hard to call. In germline, CDR1 is KGHSH, CDR2 LQKENI. V lost 2 bases and J lost 7, with 6 bases in between. CDR3 size: 13 residues. The CDR3 DNA follows: TGTGCCAGCTCACCAGGGCGAGCCAACGTCCTGACTTTC. Translated: CASSPGRANVLTF.

The V and J genes are TRBV5-6 and TRBJ1-6, with D tentatively TRBD1 (5 bases). Germline CDR1 and CDR2: SGHDT and YYEEEE. The CDR3 loop spans 15 amino acids. Trimming took off 1 base at V and 2 bases at J, with 7 bases between the two ends. CDR3 residues: CASSLTGAYNSPLHF. In DNA form, the CDR3 reads TGTGCCAGCAGCTTGACAGGCGCCTATAATTCACCCCTCCACTTT.

The rearrangement uses TRBV5-5 and TRBJ2-3; 13 bases are a match to TRBD2. V was pared by 3 bases and J by 2 bases, with 3 bases of the junction left unmatched. Germline V gene lookup returns CDR1 SGHKS and CDR2 YYEKEE (reference sequence). The CDR3 spans 16 residues. The chain's CDR3 is CASSSGLAGFTDTQYF. The CDR3 nucleotides read TGTGCCAGCAGCTCGGGACTAGCGGGATTCACAGATACGCAGTATTTT.

V usage is TRBV7-6 and J usage is TRBJ2-3, with TRBD1 matching 7 bases. Germline V lookup: CDR1 SGHVS, CDR2 FNYEAQ. CDR3 length: 19 residues. Trimming took 6 bases from V and 2 from J; bases not matched to a gene: 20. The CDR3 nucleotides read TGTGCCAGCAGTCGACGAACCTTAAATTGGGACAGACACACAGATACGCAGTATTTT. It translates to CASSRRTLNWDRHTDTQYF.

This chain connects TRBV2 to TRBJ2-1; D gene ambiguous. Looked up from germline, CDR1 is SNHLY and CDR2 is FYNNEI. CDR3 length: 11 residues. Trimming removed 4 bases from V and 9 bases from J, with 7 bases in between. CDR3 in amino acids: CASSGGGEQFF. The CDR3 DNA reads as TGTGCCAGCAGTGGCGGTGGTGAGCAGTTCTTC. Full variable domain (remainder filled in from reference TRBV2 and TRBJ2-1): EPEVTQTPSHQVTQMGQEVILRCVPISNHLYFYWYRQILGQKVEFLVSFYNNEISEKSEIFDDQFSVERPDGSNFTLKIRSTKLEDSAMYFCASSGGGEQFFGPGTRLTVL.

This chain joins TRBV7-8 and TRBJ1-1, with D tentatively TRBD1 (5 bases). This CDR3 comprises 16 residues. Germline values: CDR1 SGHVS, CDR2 FQNEAQ. V dropped 1 base and J dropped 2 bases, with 14 bases sitting between them. CDR3 coding DNA: TGTGCCAGCAGCTTAGGGGGGATGACAGAAAACACTGAAGCTTTCTTT. This codes for CASSLGGMTENTEAFF.

V usage is TRBV10-3 and J usage is TRBJ1-5; no definite D call. The CDR3 has 13 amino acids. Trimming cost V 9 bases and J 0 bases, with 9 bases left between them. Germline loops: CDR1 ENHRY, CDR2 SYGVKD. The CDR3 nucleotides read TGTGCCATACAGAGTGTTAGCAATCAGCCCCAGCATTTT. Translated: CAIQSVSNQPQHF.

To note about this clone: The same CDR3 can be traced to other DNA sequences in this sample. J is TRBJ2-7 and V is TRBV7-9; D remains ambiguous. The CDR3 is made up of 15 amino acids. V was trimmed by 4 bases and J by 2 bases, leaving 15 bases between them. Germline V gives CDR1 SEHNR, CDR2 FQNEAQ (reference sequence). This CDR3 reads CASSYTRYSTYEQYF. CDR3 nucleotide sequence: TGTGCCAGCAGCTATACCCGCTACTCAACCTACGAGCAGTACTTC.

The J gene is TRBJ1-4, the V gene TRBV7-2; TRBD1 might be the D (5 bases). V was clipped by 3 bases and J by 8 bases, with 13 bases between them. Germline-derived CDR1 and CDR2 are SGHTA and FQGNSA. This CDR3 contains 14 residues. CDR3 sequence: CASSFLGPGEKLFF. The CDR3 DNA is TGTGCCAGCAGCTTTCTGGGGCCGGGGGAAAAACTGTTTTTT. Complete variable domain (other parts from reference TRBV7-2 and TRBJ1-4): GAGVSQSPSNKVTEKGKDVELRCDPISGHTALYWYRQSLGQGLEFLIYFQGNSAPDKSGLPSDRFSAERTGGSVSTLTIQRTQQEDSAVYLCASSFLGPGEKLFFGSGTQLSVL.

V gene TRBV29-1 combines with J gene TRBJ2-7; D not resolved. Germline CDR1 and CDR2: SQVTM and ANQGSEA. The CDR3 consists of 11 residues. V gave up 7 bases and J gave up 1 base, with 8 bases separating them. DNA of the CDR3: TGCAGCGGCAGGAATTCCTACGAGCAGTACTTC. This sequence encodes CSGRNSYEQYF.

V usage is TRBV15 and J usage is TRBJ2-7, with TRBD1 matching 8 bases. The J segment lost 2 bases and the V segment lost 1 base, leaving 10 bases of the junction unmatched. Per the germline V gene, CDR1 is LNHNV and CDR2 is YYDKDF (reference sequence). The CDR3 contains 17 residues. CDR3 region: CATSRGVYRGTPYEQYF. CDR3 DNA sequence: TGTGCCACCAGCAGAGGAGTATACAGGGGGACACCCTACGAGCAGTACTTC.

The chain is built from TRBV28 and TRBJ2-1, with D possibly matching TRBD2 (6 bases). Germline loops: CDR1 MDHEN, CDR2 SYDVKM. CDR3 length: 14 residues. The V gene lost 5 bases and the J gene lost 7 bases, with 15 bases spanning the gap. CDR3 sequence reads: CASSPRGRRNEQFF. CDR3 in DNA: TGTGCCAGCAGTCCGCGTGGGAGGAGGAATGAGCAGTTCTTC.

The V gene is TRBV9, the J gene TRBJ2-1; TRBD2 agrees at 9 bases. CDR1 SGDLS and CDR2 YYNGEE come from the germline V gene. The CDR3 totals 15 residues. With V trimmed by 4 bases and J by 1 base, 3 bases remained unmatched. The CDR3 sequence is CASSSGGTSYNEQFF. DNA for the CDR3: TGTGCCAGCAGCAGCGGGGGGACTTCCTACAATGAGCAGTTCTTC.

V usage is TRBV6-1 and J usage is TRBJ1-2, with D hard to call. Trimming removed 11 bases at V and 4 bases at J, with 20 bases between. CDR3 size: 14 residues. Germline V gene data show CDR1 as MNHNS and CDR2 as SASEGT. The CDR3 sequence is CAGRDAGYFYGYTF. The CDR3, as DNA: TGTGCCGGGAGAGACGCTGGGTACTTCTATGGCTACACCTTC.

This chain joins TRBV10-3 and TRBJ2-7, with 9 bases matching TRBD1. V lost 7 bases to trimming and J lost 2 bases; unmatched junction nucleotides: 6. Germline V lookup: CDR1 ENHRY, CDR2 SYGVKD. This CDR3 is 14 amino acids long. The CDR3 protein is CAITAGTGTYEQYF. The CDR3 DNA reads as TGTGCCATCACCGCCGGGACAGGGACCTACGAGCAGTACTTC.

This clone was counted a single time. Other nucleotide sequences from this sample produce the same CDR3. This chain links TRBV6-5 with TRBJ2-3, with TRBD1 as a possible D gene (6 bases). CDR3 size: 15 residues. CDR1 and CDR2 (germline): MNHEY, SVGAGI. V lost 6 bases, J lost 2 bases, and 15 bases lay in between. DNA of the CDR3: TGTGCCAGCAGCCAGCCCCCGGGACACACAGATACGCAGTATTTT. Encoded protein: CASSQPPGHTDTQYF.

The chain recombines TRBV5-4 with TRBJ2-6; 9 positions agree with TRBD1. V dropped 4 bases and J dropped 2; count of bases not matched to a gene: 7. This CDR3 has 17 amino acids. Looked up from germline, CDR1 is SGHNT and CDR2 is YYREEE (reference sequence). CDR3 in DNA: TGTGCCAGCAGCGGGACAGGGTTGGGAACTGGGGCCAACGTCCTGACTTTC. Amino acids: CASSGTGLGTGANVLTF.

The genes are TRBV28 and TRBJ2-1; 7 nucleotides match TRBD2. The CDR3 covers 13 residues. The V and J ends lost 7 bases and 3 bases, in that order; junction bases with no gene match: 3. Germline CDR1 MDHEN, CDR2 SYDVKM. This CDR3 reads CASKVAGYNEQFF. In nucleotides, the CDR3 is TGTGCCAGCAAAGTAGCGGGCTACAATGAGCAGTTCTTC.

This chain joins TRBV6-1 and TRBJ1-2; possibly TRBD1 for D (5 bases). The germline gives CDR1 MNHNS, CDR2 SASEGT. The CDR3 is 14 residues long. Trimming stripped 1 base from V and 8 bases from J, with 14 bases between. CDR3 coding DNA: TGTGCCAGCAGTGAAGGCGCGGGACCCACGGGCTACACCTTC. Translation: CASSEGAGPTGYTF.

The chain recombines TRBV28 with TRBJ1-1; 8 bases map to TRBD1. Germline CDR1 reads MDHEN; CDR2 reads SYDVKM. The CDR3 totals 16 residues. The V and J ends lost 6 bases and 7 bases, in that order; junction bases with no gene match: 16. The CDR3 DNA follows: TGTGCCAGCAGCCAACCGGGACAGGAAATGGGAGTTGAAGCTTTCTTT. This sequence encodes CASSQPGQEMGVEAFF. The full variable domain, in which reference TRBV28 and TRBJ1-1 provide the parts outside the CDR3, is DVKVTQSSRYLVKRTGEKVFLECVQDMDHENMFWYRQDPGLGLRLIYFSYDVKMKEKGDIPEGYSVSREKKERFSLILESASTNQTSMYLCASSQPGQEMGVEAFFGQGTRLTVV.

The V and J genes are TRBV6-6 and TRBJ1-5; D is possibly TRBD1 (5 bases). CDR3 length: 13 residues. Germline V gives CDR1 MNHNY, CDR2 SVGAGI (reference sequence). Trimming removed 8 bases from V and 2 bases from J, with 10 bases in between. This CDR3 reads CASCDSRNQPQHF. The CDR3 nucleotides read TGTGCCAGCTGCGACAGCCGCAATCAGCCCCAGCATTTT.

The sample holds one count of this clone. This sequence joins TRBV6-5 and TRBJ1-1; D is uncertain. The germline gives CDR1 MNHEY, CDR2 SVGAGI. Between the trimmed V and J ends, which lost 2 bases and 1 base, there was a span of 8 bases. This CDR3 comprises 14 residues. Written as DNA, the CDR3 is TGTGCCAGCAGTTACATAGCCAAGAACACTGAAGCTTTCTTT. It codes for CASSYIAKNTEAFF.